Given below is one T cell receptor (beta chain) in context. This clonotype was counted at least ten times. Its recognized antigen is unknown. There are no base qualities to consult, and no much larger clone falls within one base. The source of the sample is a study of tumor-infiltrating lymphocytes in glioblastoma multiforme (TCRdb year 2017). With respect to the entire study: To find out whether intratumoral genomic heterogeneity fosters TIL diversity, the study jointly investigated somatic mutations, TIL diversity and immune response activity. The investigation overall reported the following: The authors noted that sorting T cells into functional subsets, which was not done in the study, would be a future improvement. RNA-based TCR sequencing may distort clone frequencies because T cells carry unequal numbers of TCR transcripts. Only one glioblastoma patient was included in the TCR and somatic mutation analysis, limiting generalizability.

The CDR3 spans 17 residues, from the cysteine through the phenylalanine. Only the CDR3 portion is preserved as DNA: 51 bases, with reading frame beginning at the first base. The germline ends are 19 bases apart after V is trimmed by 0 bases and J by 4 bases. Sequences ENHRY (CDR1) and SYGVKD (CDR2) are obtained from the germline V gene. For each of the approximately nine tumor samples, the AllPrep DNA/RNA mini kit was used to purify genomic DNA and total RNA simultaneously. All RNA had OD 260/280 ratios above 1.9 and RNA integrity numbers above 6.5. TCRB libraries were built from RNA via three nested multiplex PCR rounds using a modified ARM-PCR protocol with multiple V-beta primers and a C-beta primer. TCRB-specific cDNA was synthesized from 0.45 to 0.5 ug total RNA with ProtoScript II Reverse Transcriptase and a C-beta primer. The description of the TCRB libraries did not include any unique molecular identifiers. In the third PCR, barcodes and adapters were added over approximately 25 cycles with Deep VentR (exo-) polymerase, and the 250-500 bp bands were then gel purified. An Illumina HiSeq 2500 generating 250 bp paired-end reads was used to sequence the TCRB libraries. In the authors' own workflow: Trimmomatic was used to clean reads, FLASH to merge reads, MiGEC to assign V, D and J segments, and VDJtools to perform the analysis. The Shannon-Wiener diversity index, calculated using VDJtools, was used to quantify repertoire diversity. TCRdb trimmed the raw reads at Q25, called clones with MiXCR and kept productive beta chains. Each CDR3 protein appears once, grouped with its most common genes and DNA. The authors' filters were not applied to this entry. The sample profile shows 25,000 to 40,000 distinct CDR3 sequences; about 64% of them were found once. In total, the top ten clones hold 33% of the sample.

This sequence originates from a male donor with glioblastoma. The V and J genes are TRBV10-3 and TRBJ2-7; TRBD1 is a weak D gene call, 5 bases matching. The sequenced material came from brain tumor tissue. The DNA is as follows: TGTGCCATCAGTGAGTCGACGGCGACAGCCTTAACGTACGAGCAGTACTTC. This encodes CAISESTATALTYEQYF.